Given below is one T cell receptor beta chain in context. Germline CDR1 SEHNR, CDR2 FQNEAQ (reference sequence). V was cut by 6 bases and J by 5 bases, with 19 bases left in between. This CDR3 contains 16 residues. Original processing methods: Using reference gene primer amplification, nucleated cell counts were estimated. TCRdb's table, derived via immunoSEQ multiplex PCR, lists solely in-frame clones and lacks some. D and trimming were read from the DNA, whereas the V and J calls and clone size are those reported in that table. The table has 59,000 or so clones, 75% to 90% seen once. The data are from a study of blood T cell repertoires in COVID-19. Study summary: Specimens from acute and convalescent COVID-19 originated in the United States, Italy and Spain. Sources were T cells, B-cell-depleted T cells, or PBMCs; the material itself was cDNA or gDNA.

Sequenced sample: peripheral blood. This sequence was found in a human donor in a cohort sampled during active COVID-19. This chain connects TRBV7-9 to TRBJ1-4, with D uncertain. The CDR3 here is CASRFDLAPGNEKLFF. For the CDR3, the DNA is TGTGCCAGCAGATTTGACCTAGCACCAGGAAATGAAAAACTGTTTTTT. The full variable domain, completed using reference TRBV7-9 and TRBJ1-4, is DTGVSQNPRHKITKRGQNVTFRCDPISEHNRLYWYRQTLGQGPEFLTYFQNEAQLEKSRLLSDRFSAERPKGSFSTLEIQRTEQGDSAMYLCASRFDLAPGNEKLFFGSGTQLSVL.